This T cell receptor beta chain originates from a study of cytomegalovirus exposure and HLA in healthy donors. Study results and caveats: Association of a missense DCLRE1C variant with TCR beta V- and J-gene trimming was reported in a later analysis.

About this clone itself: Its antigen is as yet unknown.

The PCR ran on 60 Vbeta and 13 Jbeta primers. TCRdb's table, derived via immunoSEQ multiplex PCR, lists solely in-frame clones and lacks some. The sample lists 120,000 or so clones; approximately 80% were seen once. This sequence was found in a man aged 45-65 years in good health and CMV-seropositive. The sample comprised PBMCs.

The chain's CDR3 is CASSPFGGQGSNQPQHF. The CDR3 DNA reads as TGTGCCAGCTCACCATTTGGGGGACAGGGGAGCAATCAGCCCCAGCATTTT. This chain connects TRBV18 to TRBJ1-5; TRBD1 matches 10 bases. CDR1 and CDR2 (germline): KGHSH, LQKENI. Trimming cost V 2 bases and J 1 base; bases outside gene matches: 5. The CDR3 contains 17 residues.